This record looks at one TCR beta chain sequence and its context. The V end was cut by 2 bases, the J end by 8 bases, with 10 bases between. The germline V gene encodes CDR1 SGHAT and CDR2 FQNNGV. The CDR3 sequence is 13 residues long. Reverse transcription of about 0.5 to 1 ug RNA was performed with random hexamers. The authors amplified TCR beta CDR3 across 54 Vbeta and 13 Jbeta using immunoSEQ multiplex PCR. Via MiXCR, TCRdb re-called the immunoSEQ multiplex PCR reads, giving one row per CDR3 protein. The sample holds 75,000 to 95,000 distinct CDR3 sequences, 85% to 95% seen once. The data were obtained in a study of CD8 T cells in Susac syndrome. At the level of the study: Five or six sequenced Susac syndrome patients had clinically active disease, while about 8 were in remission. Patients with Susac syndrome had blood drawn and were at that point therapy-naive, on corticosteroids, or on intravenous immunoglobulin alone.

All included Susac syndrome patients satisfied recently defined diagnostic criteria for definite or probable disease. This sequence was found in a human donor with Susac syndrome. The rearrangement uses TRBV11-2 and TRBJ2-1; the D is unclear. Input material: CD8+ T cells from PBMCs. CDR3 sequence reads: CASSLLRRDEQFF. For the CDR3, the DNA is TGTGCCAGCAGCTTACTTCGGCGCGATGAGCAGTTCTTC. The full variable domain, with the rest looked up from reference TRBV11-2 and TRBJ2-1, is EAGVAQSPRYKIIEKRQSVAFWCNPISGHATLYWYQQILGQGPKLLIQFQNNGVVDDSQLPKDRFSAERLKGVDSTLKIQPAKLEDSAVYLCASSLLRRDEQFFGPGTRLTVL.